This entry describes one T cell receptor beta chain. These data are taken from a study of T cell changes during pregnancy in multiple sclerosis. TCRdb's copy holds only in-frame clones and misses some; the assay was immunoSEQ multiplex PCR. There are 70,000 to 95,000 clones in the sample; approximately 95% occur only once, and around 4% lies in the top ten. V lost 4 bases, J lost 7 bases, and 13 bases stayed unmatched. CDR1 is SGHRS and CDR2 is YFSETQ in the germline V gene. There are 15 residues in the CDR3. The input for sequencing was peripheral blood, taken in the first trimester of pregnancy. The genes are TRBV5-1 and TRBJ2-7; 8 bases match TRBD2. The receptor's source is a female donor with multiple sclerosis, enrolled in a pregnancy study. CDR3: CASSSGLAGPGEQYF. As DNA, the CDR3 is TGCGCCAGCAGCAGTGGACTAGCTGGTCCGGGGGAGCAGTACTTC.